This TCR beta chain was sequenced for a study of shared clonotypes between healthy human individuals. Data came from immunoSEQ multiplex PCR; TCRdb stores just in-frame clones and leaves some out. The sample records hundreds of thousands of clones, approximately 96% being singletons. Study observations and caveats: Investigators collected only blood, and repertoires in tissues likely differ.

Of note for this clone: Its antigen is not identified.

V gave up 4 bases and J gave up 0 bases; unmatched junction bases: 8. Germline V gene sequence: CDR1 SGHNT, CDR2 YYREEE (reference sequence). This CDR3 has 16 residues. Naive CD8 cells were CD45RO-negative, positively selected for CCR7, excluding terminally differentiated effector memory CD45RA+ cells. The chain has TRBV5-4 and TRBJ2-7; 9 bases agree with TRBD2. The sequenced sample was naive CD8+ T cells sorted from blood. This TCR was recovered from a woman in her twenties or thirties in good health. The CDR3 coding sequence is TGTGCCAGCAGCCCGCCTCCGGGACTAGCCTCCTACGAGCAGTACTTC. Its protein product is CASSPPPGLASYEQYF. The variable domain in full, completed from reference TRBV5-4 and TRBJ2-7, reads ETGVTQSPTHLIKTRGQQVTLRCSSQSGHNTVSWYQQALGQGPQFIFQYYREEENGRGNFPPRFSGLQFPNYSSELNVNALELDDSALYLCASSPPPGLASYEQYFGPGTRLTVT.